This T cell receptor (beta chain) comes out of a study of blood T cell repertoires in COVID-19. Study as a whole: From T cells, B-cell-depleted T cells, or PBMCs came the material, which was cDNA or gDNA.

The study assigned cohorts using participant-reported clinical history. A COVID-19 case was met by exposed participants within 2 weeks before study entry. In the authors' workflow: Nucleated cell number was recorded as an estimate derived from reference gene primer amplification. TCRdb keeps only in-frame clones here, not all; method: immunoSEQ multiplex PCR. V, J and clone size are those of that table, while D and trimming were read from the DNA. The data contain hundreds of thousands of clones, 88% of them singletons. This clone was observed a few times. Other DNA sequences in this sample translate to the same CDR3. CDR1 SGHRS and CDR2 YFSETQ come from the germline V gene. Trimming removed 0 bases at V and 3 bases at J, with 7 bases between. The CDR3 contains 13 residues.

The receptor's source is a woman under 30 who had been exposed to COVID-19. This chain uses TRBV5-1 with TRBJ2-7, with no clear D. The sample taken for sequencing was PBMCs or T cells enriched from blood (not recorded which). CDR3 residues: CASSLDPGYEQYF. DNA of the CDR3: TGCGCCAGCAGCTTGGATCCGGGCTACGAGCAGTACTTC.